These 10 T cell receptor beta chains originate from one sample sequenced in a study of shared clonotypes between healthy human individuals. CD45RO-negative, CCR7-positively selected cells formed the naive CD8 fraction, excluding terminally differentiated effector memory CD45RA+ cells. Some clones are missing from TCRdb's copy, which holds only in-frame ones; the method was immunoSEQ multiplex PCR. The profile shows about 2.2 million clones, 93% of them singletons. Source material: naive CD8+ T cells from PBMCs. The receptors were sampled from a man between 18 and 35 years old in good health. Some clones in this sample may be carry-over from other donors' samples.

The chain links TRBV7-9 to TRBJ2-2, with TRBD2 identical over 10 bases. Losses at the gene ends were 4 bases for V and 1 base for J; bases not matched to a gene: 3. CDR3 length: 16 residues. In germline, CDR1 is SEHNR, CDR2 FQNEAQ (reference sequence). The CDR3 is CASSSSGSVNTGELFF. DNA of the CDR3: TGTGCCAGCAGCTCTAGCGGGAGCGTGAACACCGGGGAGCTGTTTTTT.

The chain is built from TRBV27 and TRBJ1-5, with 7 bases identical to TRBD1. This CDR3 contains 18 residues. Germline CDR1 is MNHEY and CDR2 is SMNVEV (reference sequence). The ends lost 4 bases at V and 0 bases at J; junction bases unmatched: 12. DNA for the CDR3: TGTGCCAGCAGTTCCTTACGAGACAGGGTCAATAGCAATCAGCCCCAGCATTTT. Translation gives CASSSLRDRVNSNQPQHF.

The rearrangement joins TRBV29-1 to TRBJ1-1; tentatively, D is TRBD1 (6 bases). The V and J ends lost 0 bases and 5 bases respectively, with 25 bases between them. The CDR3 length is 18 residues. Germline assignment: CDR1 SQVTM and CDR2 ANQGSEA. CDR3 in DNA: TGCAGCGTTGAAGATAGGTACGCCAGGGGTGTATTCTGGACTGAAGCTTTCTTT. Protein: CSVEDRYARGVFWTEAFF.

This chain uses TRBV2 with TRBJ1-1, with unresolved D. Trimming cost V 7 bases and J 1 base, with 16 bases left between them. CDR1 and CDR2 from the germline V gene are SNHLY and FYNNEI. The CDR3 has 15 residues. CDR3 sequence reads: CASNFLVGGNTEAFF. The CDR3 DNA follows: TGTGCCAGCAATTTCTTGGTCGGAGGGAACACTGAAGCTTTCTTT.

This clone was counted a few times. This sequence joins TRBV25-1 and TRBJ1-1; D gene uncertain. Germline CDR1 MGHDK, CDR2 SYGVNS. Trimming shortened V by 4 bases and J by 3 bases, and 3 bases separated the two germline ends. The CDR3 extends over 11 amino acids. CDR3 DNA: TGTGCCAGCAGTGCGTACACTGAAGCTTTCTTT. It is translated as CASSAYTEAFF.

This chain uses TRBV4-1 with TRBJ1-6, with D tentatively TRBD1 (5 bases). V gave up 2 bases and J gave up 3 bases, with 14 bases separating them. CDR1 and CDR2 from the germline V gene are MGHRA and YSYEKL. This CDR3 contains 17 residues. The CDR3 DNA follows: TGCGCCAGCAGCCAAAAGAGGGGCGGGGACTATAATTCACCCCTCCACTTT. Its translation: CASSQKRGGDYNSPLHF.

This chain links TRBV27 with TRBJ2-7; D unclear. This CDR3 has 13 amino acids. With 6 bases removed from V and 4 bases from J, the gap between germline ends came to 13 bases. Germline V gives CDR1 MNHEY, CDR2 SMNVEV (reference sequence). The CDR3 here is CASSPPSLYEQYF. The DNA of the CDR3 is TGTGCCAGCAGCCCCCCCTCACTATACGAGCAGTACTTC.

The rearrangement joins TRBV7-6 to TRBJ1-1; weak D call: TRBD1 (5 bases). The germline gives CDR1 SGHVS, CDR2 FNYEAQ. V was pared by 5 bases and J by 4 bases, with 11 bases between. This CDR3 is built from 13 residues. The CDR3, as DNA: TGTGCCAGCAGCCGAGGACAAGTCACTGAAGCTTTCTTT. Its protein is CASSRGQVTEAFF.

A single count supports this clone. This chain connects TRBV5-8 to TRBJ1-2; D may be TRBD1 (6 bases). CDR3 length: 15 amino acids. Germline assignment: CDR1 SGHTS and CDR2 YDEGEE. The germline V and J ends were trimmed by 3 bases and 4 bases, with 16 bases remaining between them. The CDR3 coding sequence is TGTGCCAGCAGCTCCGGGGGCCCCAGGGGCTATGGCTACACCTTC. Translated, it gives CASSSGGPRGYGYTF.

The V gene is TRBV19, the J gene TRBJ1-1; unclear D gene. The CDR3 extends over 16 amino acids. The V gene lost 0 bases and the J gene lost 3 bases, with 14 bases spanning the gap. Germline V gene data show CDR1 as LNHDA and CDR2 as SQIVND (reference sequence). The CDR3 bases are TGTGCCAGTAGTATAGATCAAGAGGGCTTGGACACTGAAGCTTTCTTT. Translating it yields CASSIDQEGLDTEAFF.